These T cell receptor beta chains were read from a single sample in a study of tumor and adjacent non-tumor tissue in lung cancer. In TCRdb, the multiplex PCR reads were re-called with MiXCR into one record per CDR3 protein. The data show under 150,000 distinct CDR3 sequences, around 60% seen once. Sequenced sample: lung tumor tissue. These receptor sequences come from a man between 60 and 75 years old with small cell lung cancer. Each CDR3 is given with its conserved first and last residue. Each record gives: V gene, clone size, D gene, J gene, CDR3 protein, CDR3 DNA. The D gene is left open where the match is weak. Only some rows state a clone size, as once, few, many or a class for expanded clones.

V: TRBV20-1
size: medium-sized
D: TRBD2
J: TRBJ2-3
CDR3: CSPRGGRREDTQYF
DNA: TGCAGCCCCCGAGGCGGGAGGAGGGAAGATACGCAGTATTTT

V: TRBV5-4
size: NA
D: NA
J: TRBJ1-6
CDR3: CASSSQGFGSPLHF
DNA: TGTGCTAGCAGTTCGCAGGGTTTCGGTTCACCCCTCCACTTT

V: TRBV11-2
size: NA
D: TRBD1
J: TRBJ2-6
CDR3: CASSPDRTNVLTF
DNA: TGTGCAAGCAGCCCGGACAGGACCAACGTCCTGACTTTC

V: TRBV6-2/TRBV6-3
size: many
D: NA
J: TRBJ2-7
CDR3: CASSYPSSPTYEQYF
DNA: TGTGCCAGCAGTTACCCATCTTCCCCGACCTACGAGCAGTACTTC

V: TRBV11-1
size: NA
D: NA
J: TRBJ2-2
CDR3: CTSSPRRDGELFF
DNA: TGTACCAGCAGCCCGCGACGGGACGGGGAACTGTTTTTT

V: TRBV10-1
size: NA
D: NA
J: TRBJ2-3
CDR3: CASSPNSNTQYF
DNA: TGCGCCAGCTCTCCGAACAGCAATACGCAGTATTTT

V: TRBV4-1
size: few
D: TRBD2
J: TRBJ2-2
CDR3: CASSQNPLAGPANTGELFF
DNA: TGCGCCAGCAGCCAAAACCCTCTAGCGGGACCCGCTAACACCGGGGAGCTGTTTTTT

V: TRBV6-1
size: NA
D: NA
J: TRBJ1-1
CDR3: CASSERVDRNTEAFF
DNA: TGTGCCAGCAGTGAAAGGGTCGACAGGAACACTGAAGCTTTCTTT

V: TRBV11-3
size: NA
D: NA
J: TRBJ2-3
CDR3: CASSPDPYTDTQYF
DNA: TGTGCCAGCAGCCCTGACCCATACACAGATACGCAGTATTTT

V: TRBV7-6
size: NA
D: NA
J: TRBJ1-5
CDR3: CASSSGGNQPQHF
DNA: TGTGCCAGCAGCTCAGGCGGTAATCAGCCCCAGCATTTT

V: TRBV12-3/TRBV12-4
size: many
D: NA
J: TRBJ1-5
CDR3: CASSPSGQPQHF
DNA: TGTGCCAGCAGTCCGAGTGGGCAGCCCCAGCATTTT

V: TRBV10-3
size: few
D: NA
J: TRBJ2-1
CDR3: CAISEDYNYNEQFF
DNA: TGTGCCATCAGTGAGGACTATAACTACAATGAGCAGTTCTTC

V: TRBV12-3/TRBV12-4
size: NA
D: NA
J: TRBJ2-1
CDR3: CASNHGRVAAAYNEQFF
DNA: TGTGCCAGCAACCACGGAAGGGTCGCAGCGGCATACAATGAGCAGTTCTTC

V: TRBV6-2/TRBV6-3
size: NA
D: NA
J: TRBJ1-1
CDR3: CGSSYLGAAEAFF
DNA: TGTGGCAGCAGTTACTTAGGGGCCGCTGAAGCTTTCTTT

V: TRBV6-5
size: NA
D: NA
J: TRBJ2-6
CDR3: CASSSSRTSRANVLTF
DNA: TGTGCCAGCAGTTCTAGCAGGACATCTAGGGCCAACGTCCTGACTTTC

V: TRBV11-2
size: NA
D: NA
J: TRBJ2-3
CDR3: CASSLEAVVHTQYF
DNA: TGTGCCAGCAGCTTAGAAGCAGTGGTACATACGCAGTATTTT

V: TRBV12-5
size: NA
D: NA
J: TRBJ1-1
CDR3: CASGLGPNTEVFF
DNA: TGTGCTAGTGGTTTGGGGCCAAACACTGAAGTTTTCTTT

V: TRBV6-1
size: NA
D: TRBD1
J: TRBJ2-6
CDR3: CAGSDVPGQVRSSGANVLTF
DNA: TGTGCCGGCAGTGACGTCCCGGGACAGGTTAGAAGCTCTGGGGCCAATGTCCTGACTTTC

V: TRBV2
size: few
D: NA
J: TRBJ1-5
CDR3: CASSDTPNQPQHF
DNA: TGTGCCAGCAGTGACACTCCCAATCAGCCCCAGCATTTT

V: TRBV11-3
size: NA
D: TRBD1
J: TRBJ1-6
CDR3: CVSILEQGGNSPLHF
DNA: TGTGTCAGCATCTTAGAACAGGGGGGGAATTCACCCCTCCACTTT

V: TRBV20-1
size: NA
D: NA
J: TRBJ2-3
CDR3: CSAKSRGGRSNQLQYF
DNA: TGCAGTGCTAAGTCCAGGGGAGGACGGAGCAATCAACTCCAGTATTTT

V: TRBV6-6
size: NA
D: TRBD1
J: TRBJ1-4
CDR3: CASKGGQGEKLFF
DNA: TGTGCCAGCAAGGGGGGACAGGGTGAAAAACTGTTTTTT

V: TRBV1
size: NA
D: NA
J: TRBJ2-2
CDR3: CTSSQDGPDLWELFF
DNA: TGCACCAGCAGCCAAGATGGGCCAGATTTGTGGGAGCTGTTTTTT

V: TRBV11-3
size: NA
D: TRBD2
J: TRBJ2-5
CDR3: CASTGEGWTQYF
DNA: TGTGCCAGCACTGGGGAGGGGTGGACCCAGTACTTC

V: TRBV7-8
size: many
D: NA
J: TRBJ2-1
CDR3: CASSRSLAYNEQFF
DNA: TGTGCCAGCAGCCGCTCGCTCGCCTACAATGAGCAGTTCTTC

V: TRBV29-1
size: NA
D: NA
J: TRBJ2-3
CDR3: CSVEGTPDTQYF
DNA: TGCAGCGTTGAAGGGACCCCAGATACGCAGTATTTT

V: TRBV30
size: NA
D: TRBD1
J: TRBJ1-3
CDR3: CVWSTGGTGNTIYF
DNA: TGTGTCTGGAGTACAGGGGGTACTGGAAACACCATATATTTT

V: TRBV12-3/TRBV12-4
size: NA
D: NA
J: TRBJ1-2
CDR3: CASSFSGVGYTF
DNA: TGTGCCAGCAGTTTCTCGGGGGTTGGCTACACCTTC

V: TRBV28
size: NA
D: TRBD1
J: TRBJ2-7
CDR3: CASSREGRDRVYEQYF
DNA: TGTGCCAGCAGTCGGGAAGGTCGGGACAGGGTCTACGAGCAATACTTC

V: TRBV11-2
size: NA
D: TRBD1
J: TRBJ1-6
CDR3: CPSSLDRGSPLHF
DNA: TGTCCCAGCAGCTTAGACAGGGGCTCACCCCTCCACTTT

V: TRBV6-5
size: once
D: TRBD2
J: TRBJ2-1
CDR3: CASRRGPAGDNERFF
DNA: TGTGCCAGCAGACGGGGACCAGCGGGAGACAATGAGCGGTTCTTC

V: TRBV30
size: NA
D: TRBD2
J: TRBJ2-7
CDR3: CAWSSGTLGEQYF
DNA: TGTGCCTGGAGTAGCGGGACTTTAGGGGAGCAGTACTTC

V: TRBV11-3
size: NA
D: NA
J: TRBJ1-6
CDR3: CASSQHRGRVFTRTNSPLHF
DNA: TGTGCCAGCAGCCAGCATCGGGGCAGGGTCTTCACTCGAACAAATTCACCCCTCCACTTT

V: TRBV9
size: NA
D: TRBD1
J: TRBJ2-3
CDR3: CASSVGGQGADTQYF
DNA: TGTGCCAGCAGCGTAGGGGGACAGGGTGCAGATACGCAGTATTTT

V: TRBV6-1
size: NA
D: NA
J: TRBJ1-2
CDR3: CASSVSGAWHGRYTF
DNA: TGTGCCAGCAGTGTTTCCGGGGCTTGGCATGGGCGCTACACCTTC

V: TRBV11-3
size: NA
D: NA
J: TRBJ1-1
CDR3: CASSLSREGTEAFF
DNA: TGCGCCAGCAGCTTAAGTAGAGAGGGCACTGAAGCTTTCTTT

V: TRBV20-1
size: many
D: NA
J: TRBJ2-1
CDR3: CSAGSGERVGNEQFF
DNA: TGCAGTGCTGGGTCGGGGGAGAGGGTCGGGAATGAGCAGTTCTTC

V: TRBV20-1
size: NA
D: NA
J: TRBJ2-5
CDR3: CSASNSCGETQYF
DNA: TGCAGTGCTAGTAATAGCTGTGGGGAGACCCAGTACTTC

V: TRBV20-1
size: NA
D: NA
J: TRBJ1-1
CDR3: CSATDAWGGNAESFF
DNA: TGCAGTGCTACAGACGCATGGGGGGGGAACGCTGAATCTTTCTTT

V: TRBV29-1
size: many
D: NA
J: TRBJ2-5
CDR3: CSVARDGGQETQYF
DNA: TGCAGCGTCGCCAGGGACGGGGGACAAGAGACCCAGTACTTC

V: TRBV12-3/TRBV12-4
size: NA
D: TRBD1
J: TRBJ2-3
CDR3: CASTDRGWGTDTQYF
DNA: TGTGCCAGCACTGACAGGGGCTGGGGCACAGATACGCAGTATTTT

V: TRBV14
size: NA
D: TRBD2
J: TRBJ2-1
CDR3: CASSSKREGNNVQFF
DNA: TGTGCCAGCAGTTCTAAGCGGGAGGGGAACAATGTGCAGTTCTTC

V: TRBV6-5
size: NA
D: TRBD1
J: TRBJ1-2
CDR3: CANSYSGTAYYGYTF
DNA: TGTGCCAATAGTTACTCTGGGACAGCCTACTATGGCTACACCTTC

V: TRBV5-1
size: once
D: NA
J: TRBJ2-3
CDR3: CACRYGEDTDTQYF
DNA: TGCGCCTGCAGGTATGGGGAGGACACAGATACGCAGTATTTT

V: TRBV24-1
size: many
D: NA
J: TRBJ2-3
CDR3: CATSDHHRGTDTQYF
DNA: TGTGCCACCAGTGACCACCACCGAGGCACAGATACGCAGTATTTT

V: TRBV6-1
size: NA
D: NA
J: TRBJ1-1
CDR3: CASSWRADSEAFF
DNA: TGTGCCAGCAGTTGGAGGGCGGACTCTGAAGCTTTCTTT

V: TRBV5-1
size: NA
D: TRBD1
J: TRBJ2-1
CDR3: CASSLRDRYHNEQFF
DNA: TGCGCCAGCAGCTTGCGGGACAGGTACCACAATGAGCAGTTCTTC

V: TRBV29-1
size: many
D: NA
J: TRBJ2-6
CDR3: CSAGGSGANVLTF
DNA: TGCAGCGCTGGGGGATCTGGGGCCAACGTCCTGACTTTC

V: TRBV10-2
size: many
D: NA
J: TRBJ1-2
CDR3: CASSPPAGDVYGYTF
DNA: TGCGCCAGCAGTCCTCCCGCGGGGGATGTCTATGGCTACACCTTC

V: TRBV20-1
size: few
D: TRBD2
J: TRBJ2-5
CDR3: CSGLAGARETQYF
DNA: TGCAGTGGCCTAGCGGGAGCTAGAGAGACCCAGTACTTC

V: TRBV7-2
size: NA
D: NA
J: TRBJ1-1
CDR3: CASSNPRGGLLTEAFF
DNA: TGTGCCAGCAGCAACCCTCGGGGGGGTCTACTCACTGAAGCTTTCTTT

V: TRBV5-6
size: NA
D: NA
J: TRBJ2-1
CDR3: CASSMDLDFNYNERFF
DNA: TGTGCCAGCAGCATGGACCTGGACTTCAACTACAATGAGCGGTTCTTC

V: TRBV28
size: few
D: NA
J: TRBJ2-3
CDR3: CASSEQRTQYF
DNA: TGTGCCAGCAGTGAGCAAAGGACGCAGTATTTT